One and the same sample provided the 5 T cell receptor beta chains below, sequenced in a study of cytomegalovirus exposure and HLA in healthy donors (TCRdb year 2017). The method behind the library was the immunoSEQ multiplex PCR assay. For the multiplex PCR, a mixture combining 60 forward primers for TCR Vbeta segments and 13 reverse primers for TCR Jbeta segments was used. The table comes from immuneACCESS by way of TCRdb, which keeps in-frame sequences with V and J called. Part of the clones is missing from these tables; in studies checked, under half for an unresolved V gene and the rest for unknown reasons. A total of under 150,000 clones appear in this sample, about 70% of them only once. Under 4.5% of the sample rests with the top ten. Sequencing input: PBMCs. These receptors were collected from a man younger than 35 in good health and CMV-seronegative.

The chain couples TRBV5-6 to TRBJ2-3; tentatively, D is TRBD2 (5 bases). There are 14 residues in the CDR3. Germline-derived CDR1 and CDR2 are SGHDT and YYEEEE. The V gene lost 2 bases and the J gene lost 5 bases, with 12 bases spanning the gap. The CDR3 DNA follows: TGTGCCAGCAGCTTCGTGGGCGCGGGAGATACGCAGTATTTT. Translated, it gives CASSFVGAGDTQYF.

CDR3 in DNA: TGCGCCAGCAGCACCGGGACAGGGGCGACCTACGAGCAGTACTTC. Protein product: CASSTGTGATYEQYF. The chain carries TRBV5-1 and TRBJ2-7; 10 positions match TRBD1. Germline V lookup: CDR1 SGHRS, CDR2 YFSETQ. The length of the CDR3 is 15 residues. The ends lost 4 bases at V and 2 bases at J; junction bases unmatched: 6.

As regards this clone: The same CDR3 also results from other DNA sequences found in this sample. The chain uses TRBV9 and TRBJ1-5; D is possibly TRBD1 (5 bases). CDR3 size: 14 residues. Germline CDR1 and CDR2: SGDLS and YYNGEE. Trimming pared 0 bases from V and 1 base from J, leaving 5 bases between. The CDR3 bases are TGTGCCAGCAGCGTAGCAGGGAGCAATCAGCCCCAGCATTTT. Its protein is CASSVAGSNQPQHF.

The chain recombines TRBV27 with TRBJ1-4, with TRBD1 as a possible D gene (6 bases). Germline V lookup: CDR1 MNHEY, CDR2 SMNVEV (reference sequence). Trimming removed 2 bases at V and 4 bases at J, with 23 bases between. This CDR3 has 19 residues. The CDR3 loop reads CASSLMPLAGATFNEKLFF. Here the CDR3 DNA reads TGTGCCAGCAGTTTAATGCCCTTGGCAGGGGCGACTTTTAATGAAAAACTGTTTTTT.

The V gene is TRBV28, the J gene TRBJ1-2; TRBD1 matches at 7 bases. There are 16 residues in the CDR3. V trimming: 3 bases; J trimming: 5 bases; junction bases outside the gene matches: 12. Germline-derived CDR1 and CDR2 are MDHEN and SYDVKM. The CDR3 sequence is CASSFIDRVGPYGYTF. For the CDR3, the DNA is TGTGCCAGCAGTTTCATCGACAGGGTCGGACCTTATGGCTACACCTTC.